This T cell receptor (beta chain) stems from a study of human T cells and chemical hapten exposure. TCRdb itself ran the RACE reads through MiXCR, one entry per CDR3 protein. The sample includes 180,000 or so distinct CDR3 sequences, 25% to 30% of them seen just once. Time point specified: pre-sensitization, week 0. Treatment of the sample: therapeutic diphenylcyclopropenone sensitization with weekly scalp DPC. With respect to this clonotype: Its antigen remains unidentified.

Study findings and constraints: Each of the donors had alopecia, so their immune responses may not resemble those of healthy people. No shift was seen in TCRs above 1 in 1000 frequency with DPC sensitization.

V was pared by 7 bases and J by 2 bases, with 9 bases of the junction left unmatched. This CDR3 is built from 15 residues. The germline V gene has CDR1 MNHEY and CDR2 SVGEGT. This chain connects TRBV6-2 or TRBV6-3 to TRBJ1-1; 8 bases match TRBD1. The source is a woman in her 30s with alopecia areata. Some clones in this sample may be carry-over from other donors' samples. The specimen was whole blood, collected in connection with sensitization to the hapten diphenylcyclopropenone (DPC). The CDR3 protein is CASITTGGRNTEAFF. CDR3 coding DNA: TGTGCCAGCATCACAACAGGGGGTCGTAACACTGAAGCTTTCTTT.